The rows below give T cell receptor beta chains drawn from one sample of a study of blood T cell repertoires in COVID-19. The assay was immunoSEQ multiplex PCR, and TCRdb's table has in-frame clones only and misses some. The sample consists of 110,000 or so clones, approximately 85% of them appearing once. Material: peripheral blood. Every receptor here comes from a woman in her sixties or seventies with COVID-19, enrolled during active disease. Both conserved end residues are trimmed from each CDR3. The order of the fields is V gene, CDR3 protein.

TRBV5-8 ASSWDSDYGYT
TRBV5-1 ASSLAFSGINEQF
TRBV5-6 ASSLGPGHSYEQY
TRBV11-2 ASSYPSGTSGWHEQF
TRBV5-1 ASSYTDDTQY
TRBV30 AWSFRTGGYGGALNTEAF
TRBV2 ASTRDRMGYSPLH
TRBV5-5 ASIFTPGYQAF
TRBV11-2 ASSRGLAGAHRETQY
TRBV6-5 ASRGTGVSYEQY
TRBV5-6 ASSYGDRGHTEAF
TRBV6-2/TRBV6-3 ASSYSGETQY
TRBV5-5 ASSWGQGGRSEKLF
TRBV27 ASSLTGGTIGANVLT